This T cell receptor beta chain is from a study of shared clonotypes between healthy human individuals. Study findings and constraints: Among several donors, 4.5% to 5.5% of naive CD4 clonotypes were found in common. Non-shared clonotypes had lower generation probabilities than those shared by all four donors.

To note about this clone: The antigen remains unidentified.

At a deep level, the assay was run. TCRdb's copy holds only in-frame clones and misses some; the assay was immunoSEQ multiplex PCR. The profile shows 950,000 to 1,100,000 clones, under 80% of them singletons. Sequencing input: memory CD4+ T cells sorted from blood. Noted subset: CD45RA-negative fraction. The sequence was obtained from a man aged 18 to 29 in good health.

CDR3 nucleotide sequence: TGTGCCAGCAGCCAAGATCGATCGACAGAAGTCTACACCTTC. It encodes CASSQDRSTEVYTF. This chain uses TRBV4-2 with TRBJ1-2; perhaps TRBD1 as D (5 bases). Trimming cost V 0 bases and J 10 bases, with 15 bases left between them. The length of the CDR3 is 14 residues. The germline V gene has CDR1 LGHNA and CDR2 YNFKEQ.